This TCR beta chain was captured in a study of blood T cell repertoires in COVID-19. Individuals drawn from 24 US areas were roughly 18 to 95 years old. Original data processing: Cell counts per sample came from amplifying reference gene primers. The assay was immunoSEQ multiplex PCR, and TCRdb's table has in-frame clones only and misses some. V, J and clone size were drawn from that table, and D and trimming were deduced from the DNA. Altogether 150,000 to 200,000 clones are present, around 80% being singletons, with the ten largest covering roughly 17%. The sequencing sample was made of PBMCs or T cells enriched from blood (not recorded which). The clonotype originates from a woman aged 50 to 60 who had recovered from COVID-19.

This CDR3 is CASSAPGETQYF. The CDR3 region has the DNA TGTGCCAGCAGTGCTCCCGGGGAGACCCAGTACTTC. J is TRBJ2-5 and V is TRBV12-3 or TRBV12-4; D is undetermined. This CDR3 spans 12 amino acids. V was pared by 5 bases and J by 5 bases, with 9 bases between.